The 31 T cell receptor beta chains below were found in one sample sequenced in a study of CD8+CD57+ T cells in acquired aplastic anemia. Sequenced patients had shown CD8+CD57+ cell expansion by flow cytometry. Researchers used genomic DNA as the template to profile TCR beta VDJ and CDR3. One entry per CDR3 protein results from TCRdb running MiXCR on the reads. The data contain approximately 260,000 distinct CDR3 sequences, roughly 82% of them singletons. Material for sequencing was sorted CD4+, CD8+, or CD8+CD57+ T cells (not recorded which) from PBMCs. These receptors originate from a human donor with aplastic anemia.

The V and J genes are TRBV15 and TRBJ2-5; 7 nucleotides line up with TRBD1. The germline gives CDR1 LNHNV, CDR2 YYDKDF (reference sequence). This CDR3 has 14 residues. In DNA form, the CDR3 reads TGTGTCTCTGGCAGACAGGGCGAGCAAGAGACCCAGTACTTC. Its protein product is CVSGRQGEQETQYF.

V gene TRBV24-1 combines with J gene TRBJ2-1; D unresolved. V shed 3 bases and J shed 6 bases, with 17 bases lying between them. This CDR3 is 16 amino acids long. CDR1 and CDR2 (germline): KGHDR, SFDVKD. This chain's CDR3 is CATSDADRLLGNEQFF. The CDR3 DNA sequence: TGTGCCACCAGTGATGCGGACCGCCTTCTAGGCAATGAGCAGTTCTTC.

As concerns this clonotype: The junction does not match germline at one end; this may be a read error. The V call is TRBV27, the J call TRBJ2-7; D possibly corresponds to TRBD2 (5 bases). CDR3 length: 14 residues. Looked up from germline, CDR1 is MNHEY and CDR2 is SMNVEV (reference sequence). CDR3 sequence (DNA): TGTGCCAGCAGTTTATCGAAGGGAGCATCTGAGCATTTCTTT. Translating it yields CASSLSKGASEHFF.

The chain is built from TRBV15 and TRBJ2-3; D might be TRBD2 (8 bases). Near its end, the DNA agrees better with TRBJ2-7, so the J call may be wrong. The germline gives CDR1 LNHNV, CDR2 YYDKDF (reference sequence). The CDR3 runs 14 residues. This CDR3 is CATSLAGQQDTQYF. DNA for the CDR3: TGTGCCACCAGCTTAGCGGGACAGCAAGATACGCAGTACTTC.

This clonotype was observed a handful of times. The chain is built from TRBV7-9 and TRBJ2-1; D call uncertain. The CDR3 has 12 amino acids. Trimming left V 1 base short and J 10 bases short, with 8 bases between. Germline assignment: CDR1 SEHNR and CDR2 FQNEAQ (reference sequence). The CDR3 loop reads CASSLDRPEQFF. The CDR3 region has the DNA TGTGCCAGCAGCTTAGACCGGCCAGAGCAGTTCTTC.

In regard to this clonotype: Its ends do not fully match the called genes, so a read error is possible. The CDR3 DNA reads TGTGCCAGCAGCGCCGCGGGGACAGGGAACACTGATGCTTTCTTT. Translating it yields CASSAAGTGNTDAFF. The chain combines TRBV2 with TRBJ1-1; 9 bases agree with TRBD1. This CDR3 is 15 amino acids long. CDR1 and CDR2 from the germline V gene are SNHLY and FYNNEI.

This clonotype was detected a few times. The chain carries TRBV11-3 and TRBJ1-5; TRBD1 agrees at 9 bases. Trimming took 0 bases from V and 11 from J; bases not matched to a gene: 8. From germline, CDR1 is SGHNT and CDR2 YENEEA. There are 15 residues in the CDR3. For the CDR3, the DNA is TGTGCCAGCAGCTTAGATCTGACAGGGGGTTTGACCCAGCATTTT. Translation gives CASSLDLTGGLTQHF.

This clonotype was seen more than once but under ten times. Germline and junction disagree at one end, which may indicate a read error. This sequence joins TRBV2 and TRBJ1-4, with a tentative D call TRBD1 (5 bases). Germline-derived CDR1 and CDR2 are SNHLY and FYNNEI. This CDR3 is built from 17 residues. The CDR3 here is CASSESSGGQINEQLFF. The CDR3 DNA reads as TGTGCCAGCAGTGAGTCTTCAGGAGGACAAATCAATGAACAACTGTTTTTT.

J is TRBJ1-1 and V is TRBV5-4; TRBD1 is a possible D gene (6 bases). V was shortened by 4 bases and J by 1 base, with 14 bases between the two germline ends. The CDR3 extends over 15 amino acids. The germline V gene has CDR1 SGHNT and CDR2 YYREEE (reference sequence). The CDR3 reads CASSVTRGANTEAFF. The DNA for the CDR3 is TGTGCCAGCAGCGTTACGAGGGGGGCGAACACTGAAGCTTTCTTT.

Regarding this clonotype: An end of the junction does not agree with germline; a read error may underlie this. The chain uses TRBV7-9 and TRBJ2-7; perhaps D is TRBD1 or TRBD2 (6 bases each). Germline V gene sequence: CDR1 SEHNR, CDR2 FQNEAQ (reference sequence). CDR3 length: 13 residues. The DNA of the CDR3 is TGTGCCAGCAGCTTAGCGGGGGGCTCCGATACGCACTTC. Amino acid sequence: CASSLAGGSDTHF.

This clonotype was observed a few times. V gene TRBV7-3 combines with J gene TRBJ1-1, with a tentative D call TRBD1 (5 bases). Germline V gene lookup returns CDR1 SGHTA and CDR2 FQGTGA. The CDR3 covers 15 residues. Trimming shortened V by 0 bases and J by 5 bases, and 13 bases separated the two germline ends. The CDR3 loop is CASSLTKRGGTEAFF. CDR3 coding DNA: TGTGCCAGCAGCTTAACGAAGCGGGGCGGGACTGAAGCTTTCTTT.

The chain links TRBV7-2 to TRBJ1-1, with D perhaps matching TRBD1 (5 bases). CDR3 length: 12 amino acids. Trimming cost V 5 bases and J 14 bases, with 18 bases left between them. CDR1 is SGHTA and CDR2 is FQGNSA in the germline V gene. DNA for the CDR3: TGTGCCAGCAGCGTCGGGACGCAGAGCACATTCTTT. Translation gives CASSVGTQSTFF.

The chain combines TRBV5-4 with TRBJ2-2; 8 positions agree with TRBD2. V was pared by 2 bases and J by 3 bases, with 6 bases of the junction left unmatched. Germline loops: CDR1 SGHNT, CDR2 YYREEE (reference sequence). The CDR3 is 16 amino acids. CDR3 sequence reads: CASSFTSGGDTGELFF. Written as DNA, the CDR3 is TGTGCCAGCAGCTTTACTAGCGGTGGGGACACCGGGGAGCTGTTTTTT.

In the case of this clonotype: Since the CDR3 does not end with the conserved phenylalanine or tryptophan, this likely comes from a read error. The DNA is omitted, as the CDR3 cannot be located on it reliably, and the CDR3 follows TCRdb's listing. This chain joins TRBV7-9 and TRBJ2-1; TRBD1 is the table's D call and was not checked against the DNA. The CDR3 is 13 amino acids long, termini counted. Germline V gene sequence: CDR1 SEHNR, CDR2 FQNEAQ (reference sequence). CDR3 loop: CASSLDRTGNTDA.

This chain uses TRBV9 with TRBJ2-7; 9 positions agree with TRBD1. In germline, CDR1 is SGDLS, CDR2 YYNGEE. The ends lost 3 bases at V and 8 bases at J; junction bases unmatched: 15. There are 16 residues in the CDR3. CDR3: CASSAGGQGTLTQQYV. The CDR3 nucleotides read TGTGCCAGCAGCGCAGGGGGACAGGGCACCCTTACGCAGCAGTACGTC.

About this clonotype itself: The CDR3 end shows no conserved phenylalanine or tryptophan, and so a read error is likely. Because the CDR3's place on the DNA is in doubt, the DNA is left out and the CDR3 is given as listed by TCRdb. Here the CDR3 reads CASGDGGSDTQSL. The V call is TRBV9, the J call TRBJ2-3. CDR1 is SGDLS and CDR2 is YYNGEE in the germline V gene. The CDR3 spans 13 residues, counting both ends.

The chain combines TRBV7-9 with TRBJ2-1; the D is unclear. Trimming cost V 8 bases and J 4 bases, with 9 bases left between them. The CDR3 extends over 12 amino acids. In germline, CDR1 is SEHNR, CDR2 FQNEAQ (reference sequence). DNA for the CDR3: TGTGCCAGCTCCGATGTATACAATGAGCAGTTCTTC. This encodes CASSDVYNEQFF.

The chain links TRBV5-1 to TRBJ2-1; D not certain. The CDR3 has 13 residues. Trimming took 2 bases from V and 13 from J, leaving 16 bases between them. Germline V lookup: CDR1 SGHRS, CDR2 YFSETQ. In nucleotides, the CDR3 is TGCGCCAGCAGCTTAGGCACTGAAGCTTTACAGTTCTTC. It codes for CASSLGTEALQFF.

CDR3 sequence (DNA): TGTGCCAGTAGTAACAGGGGGCGCGGCTATGGCTACACCTTC. Translated: CASSNRGRGYGYTF. The V and J genes are TRBV19 and TRBJ1-2, with 9 positions matching TRBD1. Germline CDR1 reads LNHDA; CDR2 reads SQIVND (reference sequence). The V and J ends lost 4 bases and 4 bases, in that order; junction bases with no gene match: 4. The CDR3 is 14 residues long. The full variable domain, rest sourced from reference TRBV19 and TRBJ1-2, is DGGITQSPKYLFRKEGQNVTLSCEQNLNHDAMYWYRQDPGQGLRLIYYSQIVNDFQKGDIAEGYSVSREKKESFPLTVTSAQKNPTAFYLCASSNRGRGYGYTFGSGTRLTVV.

The chain joins TRBV7-8 to TRBJ2-1, with D perhaps TRBD2 (5 bases). Trimming pared 5 bases from V and 8 bases from J, leaving 22 bases between. Germline CDR1 and CDR2: SGHVS and FQNEAQ. The CDR3 totals 16 residues. The CDR3 loop is CASSLAGGTDQDEQFF. The CDR3 region has the DNA TGTGCCAGCAGCCTGGCGGGCGGTACCGATCAGGATGAGCAGTTCTTC.

This clonotype has just a few counts. The chain uses TRBV14 and TRBJ2-3; D tentatively reads TRBD1 or TRBD2 (5 bases each). Germline CDR1 and CDR2: SGHDN and FVKESK. V shed 3 bases and J shed 8 bases, with 6 bases lying between them. The CDR3 extends over 11 amino acids. CDR3 in amino acids: CASSHGGTQYF. The CDR3 DNA reads TGTGCCAGCAGCCATGGGGGTACGCAGTATTTT.

The V and J genes are TRBV7-3 and TRBJ2-7; a possible D gene is TRBD2 (5 bases). Per germline, CDR1 SGHTA and CDR2 FQGTGA. This CDR3 has 18 amino acids. V was trimmed by 2 bases and J by 1 base, leaving 21 bases between them. This CDR3 reads CASSLDLTGNALSYEQYV. CDR3 DNA sequence: TGTGCCAGCAGCTTAGATCTGACCGGGAACGCCCTTTCCTACGAGCAGTACGTC.

This clonotype was picked up one time. Since no conserved phenylalanine or tryptophan closes the CDR3, a read error is the likely cause. Because the CDR3's place on the DNA is in doubt, the DNA is left out and the CDR3 is given as listed by TCRdb. This chain uses TRBV9 with TRBJ2-3; the table assigns TRBD1, which was not confirmed against the DNA. The CDR3 totals 13 residues, both ends included. Germline assignment: CDR1 SGDLS and CDR2 YYNGEE. The CDR3 region is CASSQEGTGGPDI.

A remark on this clonotype: A junction end diverges from the germline sequence, so it may reflect a read error. The rearrangement uses TRBV7-2 and TRBJ2-3, with D maybe TRBD2 (5 bases). Germline CDR1 and CDR2: SGHTA and FQGNSA. This CDR3 is built from 14 residues. The DNA for the CDR3 is TGTGCCAGCAGCTTAGCGGGAGATCCCGATGCGCTGTCTTTT. This sequence encodes CASSLAGDPDALSF.

This clonotype was seen a single time. The rearrangement links TRBV15 to TRBJ2-3, with a possible D match to TRBD2 (5 bases). Germline V gene sequence: CDR1 LNHNV, CDR2 YYDKDF (reference sequence). The CDR3 totals 14 residues. V dropped 4 bases and J dropped 6 bases, with 14 bases sitting between them. CDR3 residues: CATSIDGGADTQYF. CDR3 sequence (DNA): TGTGCCACCAGCATAGACGGAGGCGCGGATACGCAGTATTTT.

The chain joins TRBV7-9 to TRBJ2-3; 8 bases line up with TRBD2. CDR1 is SEHNR, CDR2 FQNEAQ, per germline (reference sequence). The V gene end was trimmed by 8 bases and the J gene end by 6 bases; junction bases not matched to a gene: 10. The CDR3 runs to 14 residues. The CDR3 sequence: CASGYAGGHDTQYF. In DNA form, the CDR3 reads TGTGCCAGCGGCTACGCGGGAGGTCACGATACGCAGTATTTT.

The V gene is TRBV7-8, the J gene TRBJ2-5; D remains unclear. Germline-derived CDR1 and CDR2 are SGHVS and FQNEAQ. The CDR3 has 16 residues. Trimming left V 5 bases short and J 5 bases short, with 21 bases between. The CDR3 protein is CASSLMTGPGAETQYF. DNA for the CDR3: TGTGCCAGCAGCCTAATGACCGGTCCAGGTGCCGAGACCCAGTACTTC.

The chain uses TRBV19 and TRBJ1-4, with TRBD1 matching over 12 bases. The germline gives CDR1 LNHDA, CDR2 SQIVND (reference sequence). V was pared by 8 bases and J by 10 bases, with 5 bases of the junction left unmatched. The CDR3 has 13 amino acids. CDR3 loop: CASSGTGGGKLFF. In DNA form, the CDR3 reads TGTGCCAGTTCCGGGACAGGGGGCGGAAAACTGTTTTTT.

The J gene is TRBJ2-3, the V gene TRBV7-2; 8 bases fit TRBD2. The V segment lost 3 bases and the J segment 11 bases; nucleotides outside the gene matches: 16. CDR3 length: 16 residues. Per germline, CDR1 SGHTA and CDR2 FQGNSA. CDR3 coding DNA: TGTGCCAGCAGCTTTACTAGCGGAGCCTACAATGAGCAGCAGTATTTT. As protein: CASSFTSGAYNEQQYF.

The rearrangement uses TRBV2 and TRBJ2-1, with TRBD2 matching 9 bases. V was clipped by 6 bases and J by 4 bases; unmatched bases: 7. The germline V gene encodes CDR1 SNHLY and CDR2 FYNNEI. CDR3 length equals 15 residues. The CDR3 sequence: CASSVAGDPYNEQFF. The CDR3 nucleotides are TGTGCCAGCAGCGTAGCGGGAGACCCTTACAATGAGCAGTTCTTC. The whole variable domain, filled in from reference TRBV2 and TRBJ2-1, reads EPEVTQTPSHQVTQMGQEVILRCVPISNHLYFYWYRQILGQKVEFLVSFYNNEISEKSEIFDDQFSVERPDGSNFTLKIRSTKLEDSAMYFCASSVAGDPYNEQFFGPGTRLTVL.

Details on this clonotype: This may stem from a read error, because a much larger clone lies one nucleotide away. The genes are TRBV9 and TRBJ2-3; 7 positions agree with TRBD1. The CDR3 has 14 residues. Germline V lookup: CDR1 SGDLS, CDR2 YYNGEE. The CDR3 sequence is CASSVGGQSTNTHF. The DNA for the CDR3 is TGTGCCAGCAGCGTAGGGGGACAGAGCACAAATACGCATTTT.